This TCR beta chain emerged from a study of T cells in Graves' hyperthyroidism and ophthalmopathy. Study-level information: Pretreatment peripheral blood was obtained at initial diagnosis.

This clonotype was counted between two and nine times. Its target is not known. General study points: In the blood, most expanded thyroid clonotypes above 0.001 appeared as well. From stable hyperthyroidism, ophthalmopathy was separated by a 13 V-J model.

Amplification targeted TCR beta CDR3 regions from RNA transcripts. RT-PCR in the first round (using the HTBI primer set) targeted the TCR CDR3. TCRdb used MiXCR to reprocess the multiplex PCR reads, holding one entry per CDR3 protein. The data show under 400,000 distinct CDR3 sequences, around 14% seen once. CDR3 length equals 15 residues. V lost 5 bases and J lost 3; bases outside the gene matches: 5. The germline V gene has CDR1 MNHEY and CDR2 SMNVEV (reference sequence). The study enrolled patients aged 18 to 65 with newly diagnosed hyperthyroidism of under 2 months' duration. The gene calls are TRBV27 and TRBJ2-7, with 12 bases lining up with TRBD2. Sequences were obtained from blood. This clonotype originated in a woman aged 18 to 35 with Graves' hyperthyroidism that later progressed to Graves' ophthalmopathy. For the CDR3, the DNA is TGTGCCAGCAGTCCCTCGACTAGCGGGAGCTACGAGCAGTACTTC. Encoded protein: CASSPSTSGSYEQYF.